This T cell receptor beta chain was captured by sequencing in a study of blood T cell repertoires in COVID-19. At the level of the study: Acute-phase and convalescent COVID-19 samples originated in the United States, Italy and Spain. The analysed material was cDNA or gDNA that came from T cells, B-cell-depleted T cells, or PBMCs.

Clones were sequenced by immunoSEQ multiplex PCR, and TCRdb holds only the in-frame ones, with some missing. Of roughly 120,000 clones in the sample, over 80% were seen once. The germline gives CDR1 KGHDR, CDR2 SFDVKD. This CDR3 has 16 residues. Trimming removed 2 bases at V and 2 bases at J, with 14 bases between. This TCR came from a human donor in a cohort sampled during active COVID-19. The sample comprised peripheral blood. This chain links TRBV24-1 with TRBJ2-5, with a possible D match to TRBD2 (5 bases). DNA for the CDR3: TGTGCCACCAGTGATTGGCAGCTTAGCGAACAAGAGACCCAGTACTTC. Translating it yields CATSDWQLSEQETQYF.